The T cell receptor (beta chain) described here comes from a study of CD8 T cells in Susac syndrome. The multiple sclerosis controls comprised treatment-naive patients whose relapsing-remitting disease was stable or active. It was negative isolation that provided the CD8+ and CD4+ T cells, whereas TEMRA cells were enriched by FACS. RNA, at roughly 0.45 to 1 ug, was reverse transcribed with random hexamers. An immunoSEQ multiplex PCR amplified TCR beta CDR3 over 54 Vbeta and 13 Jbeta. TCRdb reprocessed the immunoSEQ multiplex PCR reads with MiXCR, giving one entry per CDR3 protein. The sample has about 290,000 distinct CDR3 sequences, 85% seen once. The CDR3 loop spans 14 amino acids. V was trimmed by 8 bases and J by 3 bases, leaving 17 bases between them. Germline lookup yields CDR1 SQVTM and CDR2 ANQGSEA.

The sequenced sample was CD8+ T cells from PBMCs. The chain has TRBV29-1 and TRBJ1-5; D ambiguous. The sequence was collected from a human donor with multiple sclerosis. The CDR3: CSPPTGSHNQPQHF. CDR3 in DNA: TGCAGCCCTCCAACCGGGAGCCACAATCAGCCCCAGCATTTT.